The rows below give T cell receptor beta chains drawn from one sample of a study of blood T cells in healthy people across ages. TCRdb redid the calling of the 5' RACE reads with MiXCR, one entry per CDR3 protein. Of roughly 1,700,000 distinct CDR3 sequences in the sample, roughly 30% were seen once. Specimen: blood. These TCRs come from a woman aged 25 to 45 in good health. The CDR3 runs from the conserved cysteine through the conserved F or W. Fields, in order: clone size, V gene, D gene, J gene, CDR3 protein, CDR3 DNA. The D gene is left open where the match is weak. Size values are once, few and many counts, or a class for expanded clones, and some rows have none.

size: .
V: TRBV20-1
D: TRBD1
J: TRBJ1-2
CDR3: CSARGDRGDGYTF
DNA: TGCAGTGCTAGAGGGGACAGGGGAGATGGCTACACCTTC

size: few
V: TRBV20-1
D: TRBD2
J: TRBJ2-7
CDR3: CSAPRASGSHEQYF
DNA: TGCAGTGCCCCCCGGGCTAGCGGGAGTCACGAGCAGTACTTC

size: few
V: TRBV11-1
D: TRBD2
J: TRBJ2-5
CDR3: CASSLRLAGEETQYF
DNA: TGTGCCAGCAGCTTACGACTAGCGGGGGAAGAGACCCAGTACTTC

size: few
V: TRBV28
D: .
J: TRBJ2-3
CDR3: CASSLWGKDTQYF
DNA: TGTGCCAGCAGTTTATGGGGGAAAGATACGCAGTATTTT

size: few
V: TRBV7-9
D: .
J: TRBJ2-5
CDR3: CAAVGPRVNQETQYF
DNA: TGTGCCGCAGTGGGCCCCCGAGTTAACCAAGAGACCCAGTACTTC

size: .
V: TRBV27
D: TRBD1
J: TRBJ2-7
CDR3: CASSNDRGEPYEQYF
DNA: TGTGCCAGCAGCAACGACAGGGGCGAACCCTACGAGCAGTACTTC

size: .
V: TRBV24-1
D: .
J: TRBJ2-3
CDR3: CATSDGSTDTQYF
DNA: TGTGCCACCAGTGATGGCAGCACAGATACGCAGTATTTT

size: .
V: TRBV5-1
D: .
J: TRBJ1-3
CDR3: CASSLAQASSGNTIYF
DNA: TGCGCCAGCAGCTTGGCCCAGGCTTCCTCTGGAAACACCATATATTTT

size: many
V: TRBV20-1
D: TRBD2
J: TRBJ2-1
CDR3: CSAKPPLAGGDNEQFF
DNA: TGCAGTGCTAAACCCCCTCTAGCGGGGGGGGACAATGAGCAGTTCTTC

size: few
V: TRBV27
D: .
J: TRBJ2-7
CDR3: CASSSERTHEQYF
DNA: TGTGCCAGCAGTTCGGAAAGAACTCACGAGCAGTACTTC

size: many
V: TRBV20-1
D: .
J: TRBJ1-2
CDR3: CSARDYYGYTF
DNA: TGCAGTGCTAGAGATTACTATGGCTACACCTTC

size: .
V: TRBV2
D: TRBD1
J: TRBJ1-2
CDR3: CASHLTGGGYGYTF
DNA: TGTGCCAGCCACCTGACAGGGGGCGGCTATGGCTACACCTTC

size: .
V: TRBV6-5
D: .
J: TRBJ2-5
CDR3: CASSYRGIETQYF
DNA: TGTGCCAGCAGTTACCGGGGCATAGAGACCCAGTACTTC

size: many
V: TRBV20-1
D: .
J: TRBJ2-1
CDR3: CSASRGGNNEQFF
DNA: TGCAGTGCTAGTCGAGGAGGGAACAATGAGCAGTTCTTC

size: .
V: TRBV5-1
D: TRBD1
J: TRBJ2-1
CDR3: CASSAGQDNEQFF
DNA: TGCGCCAGCAGCGCGGGACAGGACAATGAGCAGTTCTTC

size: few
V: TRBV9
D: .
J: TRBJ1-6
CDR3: CASSVATSYNSPLHF
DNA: TGTGCCAGCAGCGTAGCAACTTCCTATAATTCACCCCTCCACTTT

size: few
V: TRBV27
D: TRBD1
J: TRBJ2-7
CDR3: CASRAGGATDEQYF
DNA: TGTGCCAGCAGAGCAGGGGGCGCGACGGACGAGCAGTACTTC

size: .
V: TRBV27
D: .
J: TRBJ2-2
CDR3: CASSYYRGTGELFF
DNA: TGTGCCAGCAGTTACTACCGAGGCACCGGGGAGCTGTTTTTT

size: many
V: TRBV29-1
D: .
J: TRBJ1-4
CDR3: CSVRGFKANEKLFF
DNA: TGCAGCGTTCGGGGTTTTAAGGCTAATGAAAAACTGTTTTTT

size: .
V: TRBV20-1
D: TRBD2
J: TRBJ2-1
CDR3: CSAESRGWYNEQFF
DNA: TGCAGTGCGGAGTCGCGGGGGTGGTACAATGAGCAGTTCTTC

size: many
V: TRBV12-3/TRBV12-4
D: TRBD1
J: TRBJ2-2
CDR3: CASSRGTGELFF
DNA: TGTGCCAGCAGCAGGGGGACCGGGGAGCTGTTTTTT

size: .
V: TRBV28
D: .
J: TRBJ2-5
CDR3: CAGSLVTDPETQYF
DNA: TGTGCCGGCAGTTTGGTTACCGACCCAGAGACCCAGTACTTC

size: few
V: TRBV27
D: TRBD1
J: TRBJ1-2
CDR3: CASSPRTGAAGYTF
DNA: TGTGCCAGCAGTCCTCGGACAGGGGCTGCCGGCTACACCTTC